Included here is one T cell receptor beta chain sequence, with context. Antigen: not known. Graves' hyperthyroidism is called stable when ophthalmopathy does not progress within 18 months. This sample was included in a study of T cells in Graves' hyperthyroidism and ophthalmopathy. Study details: Peripheral blood collection took place at initial diagnosis, before any treatment.

Amplified regions were TCR beta CDR3 sequences from RNA transcripts. An initial round of RT-PCR targeting the TCR CDR3 relied on the HTBI primer set. From the multiplex PCR reads, TCRdb called clonotypes with MiXCR, one entry per CDR3 protein. The sample lists more than 650,000 distinct CDR3 sequences; 13% to 15% were seen once. Study results and limitations: Appearing also in blood were most of the thyroid clonotypes expanded above 0.001.

V lost 5 bases to trimming and J lost 6 bases; unmatched junction nucleotides: 7. The CDR3 loop spans 15 amino acids. Germline lookup yields CDR1 SNHLY and CDR2 FYNNEI. The TCR sequence derives from a woman younger than 35 with Graves' hyperthyroidism. Material: blood. The chain joins TRBV2 to TRBJ2-2, with 9 bases aligning to TRBD2. DNA for the CDR3: TGTGCCAGCAGTCTTAGCGGGAGTTTCGCCGGGGAGCTGTTTTTT. Its translation is CASSLSGSFAGELFF.